Listed below are T cell receptor beta chains from one sample, sequenced in a study of neurological immune-mediated disorders. MiXCR, applied by TCRdb to the 5' RACE reads, yields one record per CDR3 protein. The sample holds fewer than 45,000 distinct CDR3 sequences, about 6% seen once. Source material: CD4+ T cells from blood. The receptors were gathered from a woman aged 35 to 49 in good health. CDR3s include the opening cysteine and the closing phenylalanine or tryptophan. The D gene is left open where the match is weak. A clone size is listed for some rows: how often the clone was seen (once, few, many), or a class if it is expanded.

len | j_gene | d_gene | v_gene | abundance | CDR3aa | CDR3nt
15 | TRBJ1-5 | TRBD1 | TRBV20-1 | few | CSARLGQAGNQPQHF | TGCAGTGCTAGGTTAGGACAGGCAGGCAATCAGCCCCAGCATTTT
15 | TRBJ2-1 | TRBD2 | TRBV7-8 | many | CASSSIERDTNEQFF | TGTGCCAGCAGCTCTATCGAGCGGGATACCAATGAGCAGTTCTTC
13 | TRBJ1-2 | NA | TRBV5-1 | many | CASSLDRGYGYTF | TGCGCCAGCAGCTTGGATAGGGGCTATGGCTACACCTTC
16 | TRBJ2-7 | TRBD1 | TRBV11-2 | NA | CASSLGPGQGGGEQYF | TGTGCCAGCAGCTTAGGCCCCGGACAGGGAGGCGGCGAGCAGTACTTC
17 | TRBJ2-3 | TRBD2 | TRBV24-1 | many | CATSDFWTSGSTDTQYF | TGTGCCACCAGTGATTTTTGGACTAGCGGGAGTACAGATACGCAGTATTTT
13 | TRBJ2-5 | NA | TRBV15 | many | CATSRVKWETQYF | TGTGCCACCAGCAGAGTAAAGTGGGAGACCCAGTACTTC
14 | TRBJ1-5 | TRBD1 | TRBV20-1 | many | CSARARGFNQPQHF | TGCAGTGCTAGGGCCAGGGGGTTCAATCAGCCCCAGCATTTT
18 | TRBJ1-4 | TRBD1 | TRBV11-2 | many | CASSLFGTGRTTNEKLFF | TGTGCCAGCAGCTTATTCGGGACAGGGAGAACAACTAATGAAAAACTGTTTTTT
18 | TRBJ2-3 | NA | TRBV10-3 | many | CAIKGAKREGLKTDTQYF | TGTGCCATCAAGGGGGCAAAGAGGGAGGGCCTCAAGACAGATACGCAGTATTTT
17 | TRBJ1-2 | TRBD1 | TRBV5-1 | many | CASSSTGQPLANYGYTF | TGCGCCAGCAGCTCCACGGGACAGCCATTAGCTAACTATGGCTACACCTTC
13 | TRBJ2-3 | TRBD2 | TRBV7-8 | many | CASSQWTRDTQYF | TGTGCCAGCAGCCAATGGACTAGGGATACGCAGTATTTT
17 | TRBJ1-2 | NA | TRBV5-1 | many | CASSSDDRDTYRYGYTF | TGCGCCAGCAGCAGCGACGACCGGGACACATACCGCTATGGCTACACCTTC
14 | TRBJ2-1 | NA | TRBV5-1 | many | CASTWGAGPNEQFF | TGCGCCAGCACCTGGGGGGCGGGCCCCAATGAGCAGTTCTTC
16 | TRBJ1-4 | NA | TRBV7-9 | many | CASSLVSGTTNEKLFF | TGTGCCAGCAGCTTAGTGTCCGGAACAACTAATGAAAAACTGTTTTTT
14 | TRBJ2-5 | NA | TRBV7-7 | many | CASSLGRIQETQYF | TGTGCTAGCAGCCTCGGACGGATTCAAGAGACCCAGTACTTC
10 | TRBJ2-1 | TRBD2 | TRBV29-1 | many | CSGTGTSHFF | TGCAGCGGTACCGGGACTAGCCATTTCTTC
17 | TRBJ2-1 | NA | TRBV7-8 | many | CASSLPNHVGQDNEQFF | TGTGCCAGCAGCCTCCCTAACCATGTAGGGCAGGACAATGAGCAGTTCTTC
13 | TRBJ1-5 | NA | TRBV18 | many | CASSPMGTQPQHF | TGTGCCAGCTCACCGATGGGTACTCAGCCCCAGCATTTT
16 | TRBJ2-3 | NA | TRBV5-8 | many | CASSLRLRTSTDTQYF | TGTGCCAGCAGCTTGAGGCTACGGACTAGCACAGATACGCAGTATTTT
12 | TRBJ1-2 | NA | TRBV20-1 | many | CRVRRGDYGYTF | TGCAGAGTGCGACGGGGCGACTATGGCTACACCTTC
13 | TRBJ2-7 | NA | TRBV7-2 | many | CASSLGFPGEQYF | TGTGCCAGCAGCTTAGGGTTCCCCGGCGAGCAGTACTTC
12 | TRBJ2-7 | NA | TRBV29-1 | many | CSVERPNYEQYF | TGCAGCGTTGAACGACCGAACTACGAGCAGTACTTC
14 | TRBJ2-1 | TRBD1 | TRBV5-1 | many | CASTRGRGRGEQFF | TGCGCCAGCACCCGGGGTAGGGGGCGCGGTGAGCAGTTCTTC
17 | TRBJ2-3 | TRBD1 | TRBV11-2 | many | CASSLGRTGGRVDTQYF | TGTGCCAGCAGCTTAGGTCGGACAGGGGGTCGAGTAGATACGCAGTATTTT
12 | TRBJ2-1 | NA | TRBV29-1 | many | CSAGQFYNEQFF | TGCAGCGCCGGACAGTTCTACAATGAGCAGTTCTTC
14 | TRBJ1-5 | NA | TRBV20-1 | many | CSARVRGVGQPQHF | TGCAGTGCTAGAGTCCGGGGGGTCGGGCAGCCCCAGCATTTT
18 | TRBJ1-2 | TRBD1 | TRBV7-2 | many | CASSFRDPTGGQNYGYTF | TGTGCCAGCAGCTTCCGAGACCCCACAGGGGGTCAGAACTATGGCTACACCTTC
12 | TRBJ2-2 | NA | TRBV19 | few | CASDARTGELFF | TGTGCCAGTGACGCGAGAACCGGGGAGCTGTTTTTT
12 | TRBJ2-7 | NA | TRBV29-1 | many | CSAGSHGDEQYF | TGCAGCGCCGGCTCGCATGGGGACGAGCAGTACTTC
19 | TRBJ2-7 | NA | TRBV10-3 | many | CAISEIGGTRDKSPYEQYF | TGTGCCATCAGTGAGATTGGCGGTACCCGGGACAAATCTCCCTACGAGCAGTACTTC
16 | TRBJ2-5 | NA | TRBV12-3/TRBV12-4 | many | CASTRGTAVKEGTQYF | TGTGCCAGCACTCGAGGGACGGCAGTTAAAGAGGGGACCCAGTACTTC
14 | TRBJ1-4 | NA | TRBV20-1 | many | CSAQRGGFNEKLFF | TGCAGTGCTCAAAGAGGGGGATTTAATGAAAAACTGTTTTTT
13 | TRBJ1-6 | NA | TRBV5-1 | many | CASSFEANSPLHF | TGCGCCAGCAGCTTTGAGGCCAATTCACCCCTCCACTTT
15 | TRBJ2-5 | NA | TRBV5-1 | many | CASSLLSRVEETQYF | TGCGCCAGCAGCTTGCTAAGTCGCGTCGAAGAGACCCAGTACTTC
13 | TRBJ1-1 | NA | TRBV4-1 | many | CASSQVFRSEAFF | TGCGCCAGCAGCCAAGTGTTCAGGAGTGAAGCTTTCTTT
13 | TRBJ2-5 | NA | TRBV12-3/TRBV12-4 | once | CARVGHQQETQYF | TGTGCCAGGGTGGGACACCAACAAGAGACCCAGTACTTC
12 | TRBJ1-1 | TRBD1 | TRBV5-1 | many | CASGTENTEAFF | TGCGCCAGCGGGACAGAGAACACTGAAGCTTTCTTT
12 | TRBJ2-5 | NA | TRBV29-1 | medium-sized | CSVGLARETQYF | TGCAGCGTTGGGCTAGCCAGAGAGACCCAGTACTTC
14 | TRBJ2-1 | TRBD2 | TRBV3-1 | many | CASSWASGISEQFF | TGTGCCAGCAGCTGGGCTAGCGGGATCAGTGAGCAGTTCTTC
13 | TRBJ2-7 | NA | TRBV29-1 | many | CSVLGGGTYEQYF | TGCAGCGTTCTAGGCGGCGGAACCTACGAGCAGTACTTC
15 | TRBJ2-5 | NA | TRBV5-1 | many | CASSLAWTAQETQYF | TGCGCCAGCAGCTTGGCGTGGACGGCACAAGAGACCCAGTACTTC
13 | TRBJ2-3 | NA | TRBV24-1 | many | CATSEPNRDGQYF | TGTGCCACCAGTGAACCGAACAGGGATGGGCAGTATTTT
12 | TRBJ2-5 | NA | TRBV5-1 | many | CASSLTQETQYF | TGCGCCAGCAGCTTAACCCAAGAGACCCAGTACTTC
13 | TRBJ2-7 | NA | TRBV20-1 | many | CSASPRTAGEQYF | TGCAGTGCTAGTCCCCGGACGGCAGGAGAGCAGTACTTC
16 | TRBJ2-1 | TRBD2 | TRBV7-9 | many | CASSFGLAGAGNEQFF | TGTGCCAGCAGCTTCGGGCTAGCGGGGGCGGGTAATGAGCAGTTCTTC
14 | TRBJ1-4 | NA | TRBV5-1 | many | CASSLERGSEKLFF | TGCGCCAGCAGCTTGGAAAGGGGGAGTGAAAAACTGTTTTTT
16 | TRBJ2-5 | TRBD1 | TRBV6-1 | many | CASSEGRTGTVETQYF | TGTGCCAGCAGTGAAGGCAGGACAGGGACGGTAGAGACCCAGTACTTC
15 | TRBJ2-1 | TRBD2 | TRBV11-3 | many | CASSRLAGSYNEQFF | TGTGCCAGCAGCCGACTAGCGGGATCCTACAATGAGCAGTTCTTC
16 | TRBJ1-2 | TRBD1 | TRBV20-1 | many | CSAREGGTGTNYGYTF | TGCAGTGCTAGAGAGGGCGGGACAGGGACAAACTATGGCTACACCTTC
15 | TRBJ2-1 | NA | TRBV20-1 | many | CSARDSPSSYNEQFF | TGCAGTGCTAGAGACTCCCCGAGCTCCTACAATGAGCAGTTCTTC
15 | TRBJ2-3 | NA | TRBV24-1 | many | CATRKGSHGTDTQYF | TGTGCCACCAGAAAAGGGTCACATGGAACAGATACGCAGTATTTT
17 | TRBJ2-6 | TRBD2 | TRBV27 | medium-sized | CASSWLAGKSGANVLTF | TGTGCCAGCAGTTGGCTAGCGGGAAAATCTGGGGCCAACGTCCTGACTTTC
16 | TRBJ2-7 | TRBD2 | TRBV20-1 | many | CSAPQLLAGGAYEQYF | TGCAGTGCTCCCCAACTTTTGGCGGGAGGTGCCTACGAGCAGTACTTC